Shown below are 15 T cell receptor beta chains from a single sample sequenced in a study of control samples from healthy donors and cancer patients. The repertoire was sequenced with immunoSEQ multiplex PCR; TCRdb's copy has only in-frame clones and lacks some. The sample lists about 86,000 clones, 85% to 95% occurring once. Sequencing input: blood. Receptors originate from a woman aged 18-29 years in good health.

Regarding this clone: A junction end diverges from the germline sequence, so it may reflect a read error. The chain employs TRBV18 and TRBJ2-2, with 8 positions matching TRBD2. The length of the CDR3 is 18 residues. CDR1 is KGHSH, CDR2 LQKENI, per germline. CDR3 nucleotides: TGTGCCAGCTCCCAAAACCCGACTAGCGCAACGAACATCGGGGAGCTGTTTTTT. Translated, it gives CASSQNPTSATNIGELFF.

The CDR3 bases are TGTGCCAGCAGTTTATTCCGTTCGGCTTATAGCAATCAGCCCCAGCATTTT. Its protein is CASSLFRSAYSNQPQHF. This chain links TRBV28 with TRBJ1-5; D remains ambiguous. Germline CDR1 reads MDHEN; CDR2 reads SYDVKM. The V and J ends lost 1 base and 0 bases respectively, with 13 bases between them. CDR3 length equals 17 residues.

The chain employs TRBV2 and TRBJ2-7; 7 positions agree with TRBD1. Trimming cost V 4 bases and J 0 bases; bases outside gene matches: 6. Per germline, CDR1 SNHLY and CDR2 FYNNEI. The CDR3 consists of 15 residues. CDR3 coding DNA: TGTGCCAGCAGTGGGTCCGGGACAGACTCCTACGAGCAGTACTTC. This codes for CASSGSGTDSYEQYF.

The V gene is TRBV11-2, the J gene TRBJ1-2; 7 bases are shared with TRBD1. This CDR3 is built from 14 residues. V lost 5 bases to trimming and J lost 4 bases; unmatched junction nucleotides: 7. Germline V lookup: CDR1 SGHAT, CDR2 FQNNGV. DNA for the CDR3: TGTGCCAGCAGCCATAACCGGGACAGCTATGGCTACACCTTC. Translated, it gives CASSHNRDSYGYTF.

V and J are TRBV9 and TRBJ2-7; TRBD2 agrees at 10 bases. The germline gives CDR1 SGDLS, CDR2 YYNGEE. V trimming: 0 bases; J trimming: 4 bases; junction bases outside the gene matches: 4. This CDR3 is built from 15 residues. Here the CDR3 reads CASSVGAGGIYEQYF. The CDR3 region has the DNA TGTGCCAGCAGCGTAGGAGCGGGAGGGATATACGAGCAGTACTTC.

In its sample, this clone was seen a few times. V is TRBV27 and J is TRBJ2-7, with D unclear. Trimming cost V 6 bases and J 2 bases, with 17 bases left between them. This CDR3 is 15 amino acids long. Germline V gene sequence: CDR1 MNHEY, CDR2 SMNVEV (reference sequence). CDR3: CASSRQGSIPYEQYF. CDR3 nucleotides: TGTGCCAGCAGCCGACAAGGGTCCATACCCTACGAGCAGTACTTC.

This chain connects TRBV19 to TRBJ1-5; D is unresolved. The CDR3 contains 15 residues. Germline CDR1 is LNHDA and CDR2 is SQIVND (reference sequence). Trimming pared 11 bases from V and 0 bases from J, leaving 17 bases between. Written as DNA, the CDR3 is TGTGCCTCAGTAGTCGATTTGTATAGCAATCAGCCCCAGCATTTT. Residues: CASVVDLYSNQPQHF.

V usage is TRBV6-1 and J usage is TRBJ1-2, with D unresolved. Germline V gene data show CDR1 as MNHNS and CDR2 as SASEGT. CDR3 length equals 16 residues. V lost 0 bases and J lost 0, with 11 bases in between. CDR3 residues: CASSEALGRANYGYTF. In DNA, the CDR3 is TGTGCCAGCAGTGAAGCGCTAGGGCGAGCTAACTATGGCTACACCTTC.

The chain carries TRBV7-7 and TRBJ2-2; no firm D call. Trimming removed 5 bases from V and 4 bases from J, with 11 bases in between. The CDR3 consists of 14 residues. CDR1 and CDR2 from the germline V gene are SSHAT and FNYEAQ (reference sequence). This CDR3 is CASSTNPGTGELFF. In DNA, the CDR3 is TGTGCCAGCAGCACCAATCCGGGCACCGGGGAGCTGTTTTTT.

The chain joins TRBV5-4 to TRBJ2-7, with D possibly TRBD2 on 5 matching bases. Trimming removed 0 bases at V and 6 bases at J, with 13 bases between. Per the germline V gene, CDR1 is SGHNT and CDR2 is YYREEE (reference sequence). The CDR3 extends over 14 amino acids. The CDR3 region has the DNA TGTGCCAGCAGCTTGGTGCCTGCCGGAGGCGAGCAGTACTTC. Translation: CASSLVPAGGEQYF.

The chain recombines TRBV6-5 with TRBJ2-1; no clear D. The CDR3 consists of 15 residues. V gave up 0 bases and J gave up 9 bases, with 15 bases separating them. Germline V gene data show CDR1 as MNHEY and CDR2 as SVGAGI. The CDR3 sequence is CASSYSIGRSGEQFF. Written as DNA, the CDR3 is TGTGCCAGCAGTTACTCGATCGGAAGAAGTGGTGAGCAGTTCTTC.

The CDR3 here is CATSRDGNANPNHYGYTF. The CDR3 DNA is TGTGCCACCAGCAGAGACGGTAATGCAAATCCAAACCACTATGGCTACACCTTC. The chain has TRBV15 and TRBJ1-2; D is undetermined. Germline-derived CDR1 and CDR2 are LNHNV and YYDKDF (reference sequence). This CDR3 comprises 18 residues. Deletions cut 0 bases from V and 3 bases from J, with 20 bases between.

V usage is TRBV29-1 and J usage is TRBJ2-7; TRBD1 agrees at 10 bases. This CDR3 has 14 residues. CDR1 SQVTM and CDR2 ANQGSEA come from the germline V gene. V dropped 5 bases and J dropped 6; count of bases not matched to a gene: 10. CDR3 region: CSVWSGTGVGEQYF. In nucleotides, the CDR3 is TGCAGCGTTTGGTCGGGGACAGGGGTTGGCGAGCAGTACTTC.

The chain is built from TRBV12-3 or TRBV12-4 and TRBJ2-2; no clear D. The CDR3 covers 12 residues. V lost 10 bases and J lost 7, with 13 bases in between. CDR3 coding DNA: TGTGCCAATCGGCTGCTAAGCGGGGAGCTGTTTTTT. Translated, it gives CANRLLSGELFF.

The V call is TRBV5-1, the J call TRBJ2-1; no reliable D call. The CDR3 runs 12 residues. Trimming removed 1 base from V and 8 bases from J, with 7 bases in between. CDR1 is SGHRS, CDR2 YFSETQ, per germline. The CDR3 DNA reads TGCGCCAGCAGCTTGACGTTCGATGAGCAGTTCTTC. It encodes CASSLTFDEQFF.